This T cell receptor (beta chain) is from a study of cytomegalovirus exposure and HLA in healthy donors. Study results and limitations: As immune exposure information, only CMV serostatus was available. Later analysis identified a missense DCLRE1C variant that was linked to TCR beta V- and J-gene trimming. In a later analysis, common viral pathogens appeared linked to several of the most significant clusters.

As concerns this clone: The antigen is not known.

A multiplex PCR was run with 60 Vbeta primers and 13 Jbeta primers. The data were produced by immunoSEQ multiplex PCR, yet TCRdb's version contains in-frame clones alone and is incomplete. The table has under 200,000 clones, approximately 86% seen once. Sequenced: PBMCs. This clonotype was sampled from a male donor in good health and CMV-seronegative.

The CDR3 coding sequence is TGTGCCAGCAGCTCCAGCGGGGTCCCCTATAATTCACCCCTCCACTTT. This translates into CASSSSGVPYNSPLHF. The chain carries TRBV5-6 and TRBJ1-6; no definite D call. Germline loops: CDR1 SGHDT, CDR2 YYEEEE. V lost 3 bases and J lost 2, with 12 bases in between. This CDR3 comprises 16 residues.